These T cell receptor beta chains were read from a single sample in a study of T cells in Graves' hyperthyroidism and ophthalmopathy. TCRdb itself ran the multiplex PCR reads through MiXCR, one entry per CDR3 protein. The table lists about 480,000 distinct CDR3 sequences, 24% of them singletons. Sequencing used blood. The receptors were sampled from a woman aged 30 to 39 with Graves' ophthalmopathy. Each CDR3 is given with its conserved first and last residue. D genes are given only for firm matches. Size is stated for part of the rows, as once, few or many counts, or as a class when the clone is expanded.

J gene,D gene,clone size,V gene,CDR3 DNA,CDR3 protein
TRBJ1-3,.,.,TRBV3-1,TGTGTCAGCAGCCAAGTCCCGTCCAGCTCTGGAAACACCATATATTTT,CVSSQVPSSSGNTIYF
TRBJ1-1,.,.,TRBV3-1,TGTGCCAGCAGCCAAGAAACGGGGTTAAACACTGAAGCTTTCTTT,CASSQETGLNTEAFF
TRBJ2-2,.,many,TRBV5-1,TGCGCCAGCAGCAACGGACAAACCGGGGAGCTGTTTTTT,CASSNGQTGELFF
TRBJ1-2,TRBD1,many,TRBV10-3,TGTGCCATCAGTGGCCGGGACAGGGGTGACGATGGCTACACCTTC,CAISGRDRGDDGYTF
TRBJ1-2,.,.,TRBV7-2,TGTGCCAGCAGCTTAGCCTCCGGGGGGTCTTATGGCTACACCTTC,CASSLASGGSYGYTF
TRBJ2-5,.,many,TRBV28,TGTGCCAGCAGTTCACCGAGGGGTGGGGAGACCCAGTACTTC,CASSSPRGGETQYF
TRBJ1-6,.,few,TRBV12-3/TRBV12-4,TGTGCCAGCAGTCAGGGGTCTTCCTATAATTCACCCCTCCACTTT,CASSQGSSYNSPLHF
TRBJ2-7,.,many,TRBV2,TGTGCCAGCAGGTATCAAGGGAGGGAGCAGTACTTC,CASRYQGREQYF
TRBJ1-1,.,few,TRBV6-1,TGTGCCAGTTCGATCCAGGCGAGGGGGACTGAAGCTTTCTTT,CASSIQARGTEAFF
TRBJ2-7,.,.,TRBV6-1,TGTGCCAGCAGGCTGTCCGCAGGGTCCACCTCCTACGAGCAGTACTTC,CASRLSAGSTSYEQYF
TRBJ1-1,.,.,TRBV6-2/TRBV6-3,TGTGCCAGCAGTTACACTGCGGACAGAGCCTACGAAGCTTTCTTT,CASSYTADRAYEAFF
TRBJ1-1,TRBD1,many,TRBV2,TGTGCCAGCAGTGAAGGGACAGGGGGGCCCACTGAAGCTTTCTTT,CASSEGTGGPTEAFF
TRBJ2-7,.,many,TRBV3-1,TGTGCCAGCAGCCAAGGGGGGGCACACTACGAGCAGTACTTC,CASSQGGAHYEQYF
TRBJ1-1,.,once,TRBV12-3/TRBV12-4,TGTGCCAGCAGTTACGGAGGACAGGAAGCTTTCTTT,CASSYGGQEAFF
TRBJ2-7,TRBD2,.,TRBV12-3/TRBV12-4,TGTGCCAGCAGTTCGGGACTAGCGGGGGGTAGGAACGAGCAGTACTTC,CASSSGLAGGRNEQYF
TRBJ2-6,.,many,TRBV7-3,TGTGCCAGCAGCTTACCCGACTCTGGGGCCAACGTCCTGACTTTC,CASSLPDSGANVLTF
TRBJ1-1,.,many,TRBV3-1,TGTGCCAGCAGCCAACAGGGGTGGACTGAAGCTTTCTTT,CASSQQGWTEAFF
TRBJ2-5,.,many,TRBV28,TGTGCCAGCAGTTTACAAGAGTCAGAAGAGACCCAGTACTTC,CASSLQESEETQYF
TRBJ1-6,.,many,TRBV20-1,TGCAGTGCTAGGACTTGGGTTGGACCCCTCCACTTT,CSARTWVGPLHF
TRBJ1-2,TRBD1,.,TRBV6-1,TGTGCCAGCAGTGAAGCCGGGACAGGGGTCACCTTC,CASSEAGTGVTF
TRBJ2-4,.,many,TRBV20-1,TGCAGTGCTACCCCGTATAATACTCAGGTTGACAAAAACATTCAGTACTTC,CSATPYNTQVDKNIQYF
TRBJ1-1,TRBD1,many,TRBV12-5,TGTGCTAGTGGCCAGTACGACAGGGGGGCGCAAGGGACTGAAGCTTTCTTT,CASGQYDRGAQGTEAFF
TRBJ2-2,TRBD1,many,TRBV7-3,TGTGCCAGCAGCCCAGGGACAGGGGCGACCGGGGAGCTGTTTTTT,CASSPGTGATGELFF
TRBJ2-5,.,few,TRBV11-2,TGTGCCAGCAGCTTGGGTGAGGGGACAACCATCCAAGAGACCCAGTACTTC,CASSLGEGTTIQETQYF
TRBJ1-1,.,many,TRBV20-1,TGCAGTGCTAGAGATTGGGCGAACACTGAAGCTTTCTTT,CSARDWANTEAFF
TRBJ1-2,TRBD1,many,TRBV5-1,TGCGCCAGCAGCCGAGGAACCGGGACAGGGAATGGCTACACCTTC,CASSRGTGTGNGYTF
TRBJ1-2,.,many,TRBV6-1,TGTGCCAGCAGTCAACGGTCCCAGGACTATGGCTACACCTTC,CASSQRSQDYGYTF
TRBJ1-1,.,many,TRBV2,TGTGCCAGCAGTATCACCAGCGAAGCTTTCTTT,CASSITSEAFF